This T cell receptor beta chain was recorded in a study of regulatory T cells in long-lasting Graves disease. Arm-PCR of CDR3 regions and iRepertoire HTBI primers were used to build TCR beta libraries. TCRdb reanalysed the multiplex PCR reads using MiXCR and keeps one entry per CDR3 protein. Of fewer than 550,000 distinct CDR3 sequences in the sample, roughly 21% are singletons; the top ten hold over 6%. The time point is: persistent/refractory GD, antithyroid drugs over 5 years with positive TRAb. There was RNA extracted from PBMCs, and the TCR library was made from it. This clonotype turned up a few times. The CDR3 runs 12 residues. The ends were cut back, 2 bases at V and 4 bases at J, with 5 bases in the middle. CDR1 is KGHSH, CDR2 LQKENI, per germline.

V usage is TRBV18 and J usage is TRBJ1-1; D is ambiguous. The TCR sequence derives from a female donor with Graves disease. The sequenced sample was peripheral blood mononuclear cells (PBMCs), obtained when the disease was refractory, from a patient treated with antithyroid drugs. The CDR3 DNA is TGTGCCAGCTCACCAATGAGCACTGAAGCTTTCTTT. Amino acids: CASSPMSTEAFF.